This record looks at one T cell receptor (beta chain) sequence and its context. Its antigen is as yet unknown. This sample is part of a study of cytomegalovirus exposure and HLA in healthy donors. The study, taken as a whole, reports: In a later analysis, 15,000 to 20,000 TCR beta sequences were associated with HLA alleles at 0.05 false discovery rate. A previous analysis found most TCR beta V segments productive roughly 90% or roughly 30% of the time.

PCR amplification relied on 60 Vbeta primers (plus 13 Jbeta primers). Sequenced by immunoSEQ multiplex PCR; TCRdb stores in-frame clones only, minus some. The sample records about 130,000 clones, over 70% being singletons. The V and J ends lost 4 bases and 13 bases, in that order; junction bases with no gene match: 4. The germline CDR1 and CDR2 sequences are MDHEN and SYDVKM. This CDR3 region has 12 residues. The specimen sequenced was PBMCs. The clonotype comes from a middle-aged woman in good health and CMV-seropositive. J is TRBJ1-4 and V is TRBV28; 9 bases line up with TRBD1. CDR3 bases: TGTGCCAGCAGTTCGGGGACAGGGCGACTGTTTTTT. It yields the protein CASSSGTGRLFF.